The clone carrying this T cell receptor beta chain was seen a few times. Its antigen is still unknown. The entry originates in a study of CD8+CD57+ T cells in acquired aplastic anemia. Overall study findings and caveats: Sharing between patients and controls was observed for roughly 30 CD8+ CDR3 sequences. Simpson's diversity of CD8+ cells was not significantly different in patients compared with controls.

Germline CDR1 is SGHTA and CDR2 is FQGTGA. Deletions cut 5 bases from V and 3 bases from J, with 5 bases between. The CDR3 covers 12 residues. Patients selected for sequencing had displayed CD8+CD57+ cell expansion by flow cytometry. Each patient gave a blood sample that was collected before any therapy had been received. The study profiled TCR beta VDJ and CDR3 using genomic DNA as template. TCRdb independently ran MiXCR on the reads; one entry per CDR3 protein. The data contain roughly 170,000 distinct CDR3 sequences, nearly 50% of them singletons. The chain combines TRBV7-3 with TRBJ2-1; D not certain. Material: sorted CD4+, CD8+, or CD8+CD57+ T cells (not recorded which) from PBMCs. The TCR comes from a human donor with aplastic anemia. CDR3 in DNA: TGTGCCAGCAGCCGCGGCTACAATGAGCAGTTCTTC. Translation: CASSRGYNEQFF. Full variable domain (rest looked up from reference TRBV7-3 and TRBJ2-1): GAGVSQTPSNKVTEKGKYVELRCDPISGHTALYWYRQSLGQGPEFLIYFQGTGAADDSGLPNDRFFAVRPEGSVSTLKIQRTERGDSAVYLCASSRGYNEQFFGPGTRLTVL.